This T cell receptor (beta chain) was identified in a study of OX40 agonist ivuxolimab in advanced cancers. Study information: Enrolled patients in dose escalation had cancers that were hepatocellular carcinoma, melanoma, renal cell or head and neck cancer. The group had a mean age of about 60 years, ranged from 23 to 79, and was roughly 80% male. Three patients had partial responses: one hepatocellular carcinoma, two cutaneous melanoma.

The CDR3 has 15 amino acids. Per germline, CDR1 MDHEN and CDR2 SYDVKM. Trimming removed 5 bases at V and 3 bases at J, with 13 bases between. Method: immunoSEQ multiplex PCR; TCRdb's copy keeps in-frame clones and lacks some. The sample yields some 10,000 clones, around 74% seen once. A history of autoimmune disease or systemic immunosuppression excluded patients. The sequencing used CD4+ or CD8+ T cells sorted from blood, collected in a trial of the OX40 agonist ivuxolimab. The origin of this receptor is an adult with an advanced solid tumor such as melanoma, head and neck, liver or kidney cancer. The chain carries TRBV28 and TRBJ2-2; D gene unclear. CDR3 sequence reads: CASSPLPTYTGELFF. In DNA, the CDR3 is TGTGCCAGCAGTCCCCTCCCAACCTACACCGGGGAGCTGTTTTTT.